These 13 T cell receptor beta chains originate from one sample sequenced in a study of OX40 agonist ivuxolimab in advanced cancers. Clones were read by immunoSEQ multiplex PCR, and TCRdb kept only the in-frame ones, dropping some. The sample lists approximately 58,000 clones, 75% to 90% occurring once. The sequencing used CD4+ or CD8+ T cells sorted from blood, collected in a trial of the OX40 agonist ivuxolimab. These receptors originate from an adult with an advanced solid tumor such as melanoma, head and neck, liver or kidney cancer.

The genes are TRBV19 and TRBJ1-2; 7 bases align to TRBD1. The CDR3 length is 15 residues. Germline loops: CDR1 LNHDA, CDR2 SQIVND (reference sequence). Germline trimming cut 2 bases from V and 5 bases from J; bases unmatched to any gene: 8. CDR3 bases: TGTGCCAGTAGTATACCGGGACAGTTGGATTATGGCTACACCTTC. Residues: CASSIPGQLDYGYTF. The entire variable domain, with the rest obtained from reference TRBV19 and TRBJ1-2, is as follows: DGGITQSPKYLFRKEGQNVTLSCEQNLNHDAMYWYRQDPGQGLRLIYYSQIVNDFQKGDIAEGYSVSREKKESFPLTVTSAQKNPTAFYLCASSIPGQLDYGYTFGSGTRLTVV.

This clone was counted a few times. The chain employs TRBV7-2 and TRBJ1-2; D possibly corresponds to TRBD1 (6 bases). The CDR3 contains 11 residues. V was cut by 5 bases and J by 9 bases, with 10 bases left in between. Germline-derived CDR1 and CDR2 are SGHTA and FQGNSA. CDR3 in amino acids: CASSRTESYTF. The DNA for the CDR3 is TGTGCCAGCAGCCGGACAGAGAGCTACACCTTC.

The genes are TRBV19 and TRBJ2-6; D gene uncertain. CDR1 and CDR2 from the germline V gene are LNHDA and SQIVND (reference sequence). The CDR3 is made up of 15 amino acids. The germline V and J ends were trimmed by 7 bases and 0 bases, with 10 bases remaining between them. Here the CDR3 reads CASTPQTSGANVLTF. Written as DNA, the CDR3 is TGTGCCAGTACTCCCCAGACCTCTGGGGCCAACGTCCTGACTTTC.

This CDR3 reads CASSSTGDTNYGYTF. The CDR3 DNA sequence: TGCGCCAGCAGCTCAACAGGGGACACTAACTATGGCTACACCTTC. This chain joins TRBV5-1 and TRBJ1-2; 7 nucleotides align to TRBD1. V was pared by 3 bases and J by 0 bases, with 5 bases of the junction left unmatched. The CDR3 spans 15 residues. Germline V gene data show CDR1 as SGHRS and CDR2 as YFSETQ.

This chain uses TRBV30 with TRBJ2-1; D is perhaps TRBD1 or TRBD2 (7 bases each). V was clipped by 3 bases and J by 6 bases, with 12 bases between them. This CDR3 spans 13 amino acids. CDR1 GTSNPN and CDR2 SVGIG come from the germline V gene (reference sequence). The CDR3: CAWSRGTTNEQFF. The CDR3 DNA reads TGTGCCTGGAGCAGGGGGACTACCAATGAGCAGTTCTTC. Full variable domain (remainder filled in from reference TRBV30 and TRBJ2-1): SQTIHQWPATLVQPVGSPLSLECTVEGTSNPNLYWYRQAAGRGLQLLFYSVGIGQISSEVPQNLSASRPQDRQFILSSKKLLLSDSGFYLCAWSRGTTNEQFFGPGTRLTVL.

This sequence joins TRBV7-3 and TRBJ2-6; 7 nucleotides match TRBD2. The CDR3 sequence is 18 residues long. V shed 5 bases and J 5 bases; nucleotides not matched to a gene: 15. From germline, CDR1 is SGHTA and CDR2 FQGTGA. CDR3 nucleotide sequence: TGTGCCAGCAGCCCCCGGGGACTACCTCTCCCGCGGGCCAACGTCCTGACTTTC. Amino acid sequence: CASSPRGLPLPRANVLTF.

The rearrangement links TRBV6-1 to TRBJ1-6; tentative D call: TRBD1 (5 bases). V was shortened by 7 bases and J by 9 bases, with 19 bases between the two germline ends. The CDR3 runs to 15 residues. Germline V gives CDR1 MNHNS, CDR2 SASEGT. In DNA, the CDR3 is TGTGCCAGCACCGGGACTCCGCTAGTAGGTTCACCCCTCCACTTT. It yields the protein CASTGTPLVGSPLHF.

This chain joins TRBV7-2 and TRBJ2-1, with 8 bases matching TRBD2. V gave up 8 bases and J gave up 7 bases; unmatched junction bases: 10. This CDR3 comprises 14 residues. Germline V gene lookup returns CDR1 SGHTA and CDR2 FQGNSA. The CDR3 DNA is TGTGCCAGCCTCTTAGCGGGACTCCCGAATGAGCAGTTCTTC. This gives the protein CASLLAGLPNEQFF.

J is TRBJ2-7 and V is TRBV28; 7 bases align to TRBD1. Germline CDR1 and CDR2: MDHEN and SYDVKM. CDR3 size: 14 residues. Trimming at V came to 8 bases and at J to 4 bases, leaving 11 bases not matched to a gene. CDR3 region: CASWKGTANYEQYF. The CDR3, as DNA: TGTGCCAGCTGGAAAGGGACAGCCAATTACGAGCAGTACTTC.

This chain links TRBV7-6 with TRBJ1-3; TRBD1 aligns across 9 bases. Losses at the gene ends were 5 bases for V and 8 bases for J; bases not matched to a gene: 10. The CDR3 loop spans 15 amino acids. From germline, CDR1 is SGHVS and CDR2 FNYEAQ. CDR3: CASSRSPGQGYTIYF. The CDR3 nucleotides read TGTGCCAGCAGCCGGTCTCCGGGACAGGGCTACACCATATATTTT.

The J gene is TRBJ1-3, the V gene TRBV7-8; D is unresolved. Germline V gene sequence: CDR1 SGHVS, CDR2 FQNEAQ. The CDR3 spans 14 residues. V lost 5 bases, J lost 7 bases, and 15 bases lay in between. CDR3 sequence: CASSPRYLENTIYF. In DNA, the CDR3 is TGTGCCAGCAGCCCAAGGTACCTCGAGAACACCATATATTTT.

The rearrangement joins TRBV4-2 to TRBJ2-3, with 7 bases lining up with TRBD2. V gave up 8 bases and J gave up 3 bases; unmatched junction bases: 5. The CDR3 has 13 residues. CDR1 LGHNA and CDR2 YNFKEQ come from the germline V gene. CDR3 region: CASRTRGTDTQYF. Here the CDR3 DNA reads TGTGCCAGCCGGACTAGAGGGACAGATACGCAGTATTTT.

This chain uses TRBV13 with TRBJ2-7, with TRBD2 identical over 9 bases. The germline CDR1 and CDR2 sequences are PRHDT and FYEKMQ (reference sequence). Trimming removed 5 bases from V and 6 bases from J; junction bases left unmatched: 11. This CDR3 has 15 residues. The CDR3 protein is CASSHRAGGNLEQYF. CDR3 DNA sequence: TGTGCCAGCAGCCATCGAGCGGGAGGTAACCTCGAGCAGTACTTC.